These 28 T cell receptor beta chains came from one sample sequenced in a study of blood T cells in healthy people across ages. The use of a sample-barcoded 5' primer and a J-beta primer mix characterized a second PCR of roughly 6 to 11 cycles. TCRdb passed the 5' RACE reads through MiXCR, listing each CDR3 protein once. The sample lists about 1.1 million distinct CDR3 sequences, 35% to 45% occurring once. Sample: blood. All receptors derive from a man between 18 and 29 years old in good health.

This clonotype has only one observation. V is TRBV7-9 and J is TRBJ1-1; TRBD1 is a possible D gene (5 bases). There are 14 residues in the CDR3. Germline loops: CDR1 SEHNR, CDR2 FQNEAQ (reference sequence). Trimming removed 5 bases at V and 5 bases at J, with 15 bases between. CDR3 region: CASSHSIGETEAFF. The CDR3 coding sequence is TGTGCCAGCAGCCACTCTATAGGGGAAACTGAAGCTTTCTTT.

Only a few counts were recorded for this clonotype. The CDR3 loop is CAPRGSGGSTTNKEQYF. In nucleotides, the CDR3 is TGCGCGCCCCGGGGGAGCGGGGGGAGTACTACGAATAAGGAGCAGTACTTC. This rearrangement joins TRBV29-1 to TRBJ2-4; the match to TRBD2 covers 9 bases. This CDR3 comprises 17 residues. CDR1 is SQVTM, CDR2 ANQGSEA, per germline.

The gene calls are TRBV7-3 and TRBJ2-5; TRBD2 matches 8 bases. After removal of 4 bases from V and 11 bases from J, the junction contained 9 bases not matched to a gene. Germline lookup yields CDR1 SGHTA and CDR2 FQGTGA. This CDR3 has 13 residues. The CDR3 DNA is TGTGCCAGCAGCTCAAGGACTAGCTGTGAGCAGTACTTC. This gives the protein CASSSRTSCEQYF.

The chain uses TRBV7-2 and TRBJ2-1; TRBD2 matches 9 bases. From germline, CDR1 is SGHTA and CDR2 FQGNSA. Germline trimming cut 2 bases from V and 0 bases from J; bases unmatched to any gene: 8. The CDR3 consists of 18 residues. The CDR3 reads CASSLKLAGTSSYNEQFF. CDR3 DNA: TGTGCCAGCAGCTTAAAGCTAGCGGGGACCAGCTCCTACAATGAGCAGTTCTTC.

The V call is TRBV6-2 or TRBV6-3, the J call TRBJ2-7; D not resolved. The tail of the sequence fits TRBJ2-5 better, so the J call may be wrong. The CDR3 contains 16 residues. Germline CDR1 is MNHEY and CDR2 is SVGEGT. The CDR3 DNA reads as TGTGCCAGCAGTTACGGAAGAATTTTTATCCAAGAGACCCAGTACTTC. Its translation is CASSYGRIFIQETQYF.

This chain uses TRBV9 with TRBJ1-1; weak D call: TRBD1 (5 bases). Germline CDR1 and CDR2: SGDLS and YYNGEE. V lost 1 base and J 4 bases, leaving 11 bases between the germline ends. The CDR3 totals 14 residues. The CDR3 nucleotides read TGTGCCAGCAGCGTAAGGGGCAGGGTCACTGAAGCTTTCTTT. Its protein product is CASSVRGRVTEAFF.

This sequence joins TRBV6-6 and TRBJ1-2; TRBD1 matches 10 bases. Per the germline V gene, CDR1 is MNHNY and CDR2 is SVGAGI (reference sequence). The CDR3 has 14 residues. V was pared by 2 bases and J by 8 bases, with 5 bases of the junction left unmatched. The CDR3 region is CASSYMTGGVGYTF. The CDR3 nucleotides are TGTGCCAGCAGTTACATGACAGGGGGCGTGGGCTACACCTTC.

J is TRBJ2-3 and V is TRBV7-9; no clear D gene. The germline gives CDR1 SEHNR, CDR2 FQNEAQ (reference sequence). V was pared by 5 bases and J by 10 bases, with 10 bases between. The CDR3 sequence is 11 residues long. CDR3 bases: TGTGCCAGCAGCAGACTCGGCCCGCAGTATTTT. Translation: CASSRLGPQYF.

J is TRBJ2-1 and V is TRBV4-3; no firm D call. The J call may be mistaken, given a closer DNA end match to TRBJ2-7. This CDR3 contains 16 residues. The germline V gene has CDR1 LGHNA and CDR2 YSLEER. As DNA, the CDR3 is TGCGCCAGCAGCCAGGCAGGACGGAAACCCTACAATGAGCAGTACTTC. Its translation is CASSQAGRKPYNEQYF.

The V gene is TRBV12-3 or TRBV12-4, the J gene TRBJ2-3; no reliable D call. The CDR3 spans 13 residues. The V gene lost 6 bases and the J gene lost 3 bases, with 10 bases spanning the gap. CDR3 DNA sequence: TGTGCCAGCAGACCTGGGGTAACAGATACGCAGTATTTT. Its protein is CASRPGVTDTQYF.

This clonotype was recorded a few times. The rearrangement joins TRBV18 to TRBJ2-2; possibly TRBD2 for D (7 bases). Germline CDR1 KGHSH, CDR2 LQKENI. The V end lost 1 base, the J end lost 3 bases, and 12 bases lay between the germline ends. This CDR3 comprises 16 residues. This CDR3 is CASSPRTGRDTGELFF. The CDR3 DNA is TGTGCCAGCTCACCACGAACAGGGAGGGACACCGGGGAGCTGTTTTTT.

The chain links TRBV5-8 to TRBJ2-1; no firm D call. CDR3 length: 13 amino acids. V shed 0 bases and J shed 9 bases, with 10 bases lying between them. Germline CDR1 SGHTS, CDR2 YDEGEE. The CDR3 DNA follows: TGTGCCAGCAGCTTGGCCCTGGGAACTGAGCAGTTCTTC. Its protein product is CASSLALGTEQFF.

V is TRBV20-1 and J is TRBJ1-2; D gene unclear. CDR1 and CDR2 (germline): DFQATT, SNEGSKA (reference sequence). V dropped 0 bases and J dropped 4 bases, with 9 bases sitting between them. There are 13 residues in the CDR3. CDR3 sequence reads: CSARDQQPYGYTF. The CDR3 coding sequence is TGCAGTGCTAGAGATCAGCAGCCCTATGGCTACACCTTC.

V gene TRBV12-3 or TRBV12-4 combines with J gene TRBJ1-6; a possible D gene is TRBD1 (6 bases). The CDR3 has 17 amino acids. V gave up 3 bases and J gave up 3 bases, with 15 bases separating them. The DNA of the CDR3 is TGTGCCAGCAGTTTTTGGTCGGGGGCGGACTATAATTCACCCCTCCACTTT. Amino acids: CASSFWSGADYNSPLHF.

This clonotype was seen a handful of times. Written as DNA, the CDR3 is TGTGCCAGCAGCTTAGTGGGACCGTCGAACTATAATTCACCCCTCCACTTT. Translation: CASSLVGPSNYNSPLHF. The chain recombines TRBV7-8 with TRBJ1-6, with D possibly being TRBD1 (5 bases). This CDR3 region has 17 residues. Between the trimmed V and J ends, which lost 1 base and 3 bases, there was a span of 13 bases. Germline-derived CDR1 and CDR2 are SGHVS and FQNEAQ.

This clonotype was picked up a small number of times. The CDR3 region is CASSRIDEQFF. The CDR3 nucleotides read TGTGCCAGCAGTCGTATAGATGAGCAGTTCTTC. This chain joins TRBV11-2 and TRBJ2-1, with unresolved D. The V gene's germline CDR1 is SGHAT and CDR2 FQNNGV. The CDR3 sequence is 11 residues long. Trimming left V 6 bases short and J 8 bases short, with 8 bases between. The full variable domain, rest sourced from reference TRBV11-2 and TRBJ2-1, is EAGVAQSPRYKIIEKRQSVAFWCNPISGHATLYWYQQILGQGPKLLIQFQNNGVVDDSQLPKDRFSAERLKGVDSTLKIQPAKLEDSAVYLCASSRIDEQFFGPGTRLTVL.

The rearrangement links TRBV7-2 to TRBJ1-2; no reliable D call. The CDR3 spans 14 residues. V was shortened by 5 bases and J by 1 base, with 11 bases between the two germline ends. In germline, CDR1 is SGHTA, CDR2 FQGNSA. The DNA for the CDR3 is TGTGCCAGCAGCCCGGGTGGGGATAACTATGGCTACACCTTC. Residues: CASSPGGDNYGYTF.

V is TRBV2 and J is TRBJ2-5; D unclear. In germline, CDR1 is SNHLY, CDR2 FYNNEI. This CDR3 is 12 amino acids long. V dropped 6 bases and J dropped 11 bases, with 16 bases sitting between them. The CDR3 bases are TGTGCCAGCAGATATTTTGGGGATGAGCAGTACTTC. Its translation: CASRYFGDEQYF.

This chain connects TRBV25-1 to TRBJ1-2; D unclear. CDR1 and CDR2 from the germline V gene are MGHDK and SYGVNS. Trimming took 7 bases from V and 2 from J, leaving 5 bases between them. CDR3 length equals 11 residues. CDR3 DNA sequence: TGTGCCAGCAACAACAACTATGGCTACACCTTC. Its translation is CASNNNYGYTF.

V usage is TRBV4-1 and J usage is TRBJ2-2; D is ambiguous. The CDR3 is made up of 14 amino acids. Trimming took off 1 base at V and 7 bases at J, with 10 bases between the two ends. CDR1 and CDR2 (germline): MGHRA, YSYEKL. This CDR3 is CASSQGLLGGELFF. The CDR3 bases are TGCGCCAGCAGCCAAGGATTACTGGGCGGGGAGCTGTTTTTT.

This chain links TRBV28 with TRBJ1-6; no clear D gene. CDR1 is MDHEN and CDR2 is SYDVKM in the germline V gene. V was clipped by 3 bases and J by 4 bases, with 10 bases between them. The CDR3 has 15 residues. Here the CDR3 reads CASSFFLEYNSPLHF. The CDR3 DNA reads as TGTGCCAGCAGTTTCTTTCTGGAATATAATTCACCCCTCCACTTT.

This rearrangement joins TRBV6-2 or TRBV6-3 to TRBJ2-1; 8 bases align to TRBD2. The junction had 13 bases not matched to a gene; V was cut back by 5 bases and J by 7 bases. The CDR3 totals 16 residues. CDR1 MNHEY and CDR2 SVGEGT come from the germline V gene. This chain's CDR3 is CASSPSSGGKWNEQFF. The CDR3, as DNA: TGTGCCAGCAGTCCCTCTTCGGGGGGGAAATGGAATGAGCAGTTCTTC.

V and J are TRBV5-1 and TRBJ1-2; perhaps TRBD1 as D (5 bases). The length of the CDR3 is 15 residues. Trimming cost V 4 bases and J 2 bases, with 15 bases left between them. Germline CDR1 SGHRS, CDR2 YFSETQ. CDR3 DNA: TGCGCCAGCAGCCACGGCAGGGAAATGAACTATGGCTACACCTTC. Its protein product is CASSHGREMNYGYTF.

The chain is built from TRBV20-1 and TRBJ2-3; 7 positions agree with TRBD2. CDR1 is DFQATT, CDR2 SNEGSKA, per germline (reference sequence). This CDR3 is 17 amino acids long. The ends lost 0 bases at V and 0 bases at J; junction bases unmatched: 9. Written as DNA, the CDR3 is TGCAGTGCTAGAGATGTCGGACCAGCGGGGAGCACAGATACGCAGTATTTT. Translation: CSARDVGPAGSTDTQYF.

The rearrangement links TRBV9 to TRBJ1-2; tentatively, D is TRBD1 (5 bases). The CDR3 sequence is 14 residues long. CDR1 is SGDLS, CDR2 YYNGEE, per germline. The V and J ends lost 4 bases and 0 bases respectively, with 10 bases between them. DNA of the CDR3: TGTGCCAGCAGCATTGGGGCTTCTAACTATGGCTACACCTTC. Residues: CASSIGASNYGYTF.

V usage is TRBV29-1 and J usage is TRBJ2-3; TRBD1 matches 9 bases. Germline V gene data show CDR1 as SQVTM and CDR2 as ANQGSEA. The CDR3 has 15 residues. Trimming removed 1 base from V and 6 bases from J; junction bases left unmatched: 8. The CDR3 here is CSVEVRGQGPDTQYF. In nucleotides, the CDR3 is TGCAGCGTTGAAGTTAGGGGACAGGGCCCCGATACGCAGTATTTT.

This CDR3 is CASSTDGRKGLETQYF. Written as DNA, the CDR3 is TGTGCCAGCAGCACCGATGGAAGGAAGGGATTAGAGACCCAGTACTTC. V gene TRBV9 combines with J gene TRBJ2-5; D remains ambiguous. V lost 4 bases and J 4 bases, leaving 20 bases between the germline ends. Germline-derived CDR1 and CDR2 are SGDLS and YYNGEE. The CDR3 has 16 residues.

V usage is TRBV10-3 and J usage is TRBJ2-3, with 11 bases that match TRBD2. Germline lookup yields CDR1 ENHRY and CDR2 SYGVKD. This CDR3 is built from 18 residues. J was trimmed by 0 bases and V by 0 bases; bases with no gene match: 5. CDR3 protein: CAISESLAGGTSTDTQYF. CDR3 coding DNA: TGTGCCATCAGTGAGTCGCTAGCGGGGGGCACTAGCACAGATACGCAGTATTTT.